This T cell receptor beta chain appears in the sequencing data of a study of cytomegalovirus exposure and HLA in healthy donors. Study conclusions and caveats: TCR beta chain V- and J-gene trimming was linked, in a later analysis, to a missense variant in DCLRE1C.

PCR amplification relied on 60 Vbeta primers (plus 13 Jbeta primers). Assay: immunoSEQ multiplex PCR; the TCRdb copy retains only in-frame clones and omits some. The sample comprises 180,000 or so clones, about 59% of which are singletons, and roughly 2.9% rests with the top ten. Notes on this clone: The antigen remains undetermined.

This CDR3 region has 15 residues. The ends lost 4 bases at V and 1 base at J; junction bases unmatched: 0. Germline CDR1 is MNHNS and CDR2 is SASEGT. The specimen sequenced was PBMCs. This TCR was recovered from a man aged 35 to 55 in good health and CMV-seronegative. The V gene is TRBV6-1, the J gene TRBJ2-2; TRBD2 matches at 10 bases. CDR3 DNA: TGTGCCAGCAGTGGACTAGCGGGGAACACCGGGGAGCTGTTTTTT. This encodes CASSGLAGNTGELFF.